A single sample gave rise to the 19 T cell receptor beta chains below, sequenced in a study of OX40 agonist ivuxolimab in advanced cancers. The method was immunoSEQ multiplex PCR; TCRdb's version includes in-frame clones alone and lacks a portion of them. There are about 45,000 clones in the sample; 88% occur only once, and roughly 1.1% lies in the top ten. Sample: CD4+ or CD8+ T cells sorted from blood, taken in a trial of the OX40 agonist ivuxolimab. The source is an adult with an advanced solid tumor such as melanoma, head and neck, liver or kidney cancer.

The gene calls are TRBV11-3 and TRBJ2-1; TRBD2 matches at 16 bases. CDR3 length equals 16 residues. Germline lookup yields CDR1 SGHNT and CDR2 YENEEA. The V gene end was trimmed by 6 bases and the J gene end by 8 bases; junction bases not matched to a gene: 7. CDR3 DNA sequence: TGTGCCAGCAGAAGACCCGGGACTAGCGGGAGGGATGAGCAGTTCTTC. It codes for CASRRPGTSGRDEQFF.

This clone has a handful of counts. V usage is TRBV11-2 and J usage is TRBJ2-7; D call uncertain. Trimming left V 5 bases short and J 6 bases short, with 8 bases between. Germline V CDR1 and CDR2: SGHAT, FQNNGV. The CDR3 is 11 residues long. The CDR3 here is CASSPLSEQYF. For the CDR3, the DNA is TGTGCCAGCAGCCCCCTCTCCGAGCAGTACTTC.

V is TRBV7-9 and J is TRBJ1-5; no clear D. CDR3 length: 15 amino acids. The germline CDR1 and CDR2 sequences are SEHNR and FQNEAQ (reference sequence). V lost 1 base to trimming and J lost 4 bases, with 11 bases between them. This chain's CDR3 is CASSLGAGKNQPQHF. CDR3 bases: TGTGCCAGCAGCTTAGGTGCAGGAAAAAATCAGCCCCAGCATTTT.

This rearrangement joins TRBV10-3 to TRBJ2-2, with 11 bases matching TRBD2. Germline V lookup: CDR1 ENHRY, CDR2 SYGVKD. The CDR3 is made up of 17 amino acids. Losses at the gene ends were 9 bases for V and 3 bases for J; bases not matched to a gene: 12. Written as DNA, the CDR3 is TGTGCCATTGGGGGAGTAGCGGGAGGGCCCGACACCGGGGAGCTGTTTTTT. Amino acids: CAIGGVAGGPDTGELFF.

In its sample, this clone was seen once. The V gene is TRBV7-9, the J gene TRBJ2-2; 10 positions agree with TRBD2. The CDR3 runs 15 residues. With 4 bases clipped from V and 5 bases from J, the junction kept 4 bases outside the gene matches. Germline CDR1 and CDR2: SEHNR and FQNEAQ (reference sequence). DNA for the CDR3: TGTGCCAGCAGCTATGGACTAGCGGTAACCGGGGAGCTGTTTTTT. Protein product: CASSYGLAVTGELFF.

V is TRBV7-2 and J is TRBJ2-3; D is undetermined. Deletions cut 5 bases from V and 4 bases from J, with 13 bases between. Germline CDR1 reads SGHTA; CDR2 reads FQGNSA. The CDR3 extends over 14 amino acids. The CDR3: CASSPEAGPDTQYF. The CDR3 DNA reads TGTGCCAGCAGCCCTGAGGCAGGACCAGATACGCAGTATTTT.

CDR3 sequence (DNA): TGTGCCAGCAGCTTGGCGGGAGGGCCCTACGAGCAGTACTTC. This translates into CASSLAGGPYEQYF. This rearrangement joins TRBV11-2 to TRBJ2-7; 9 nucleotides align to TRBD2. The trim removed 3 bases at V and 2 bases at J, leaving 2 bases unmatched. Looked up from germline, CDR1 is SGHAT and CDR2 is FQNNGV. This CDR3 contains 14 residues.

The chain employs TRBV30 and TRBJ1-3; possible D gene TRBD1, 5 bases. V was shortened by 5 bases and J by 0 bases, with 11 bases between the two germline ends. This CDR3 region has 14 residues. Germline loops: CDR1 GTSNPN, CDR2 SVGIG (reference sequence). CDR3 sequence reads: CAWGSQGSGNTIYF. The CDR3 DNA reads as TGTGCCTGGGGGTCGCAGGGCTCTGGAAACACCATATATTTT. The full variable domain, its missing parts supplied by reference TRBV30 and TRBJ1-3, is SQTIHQWPATLVQPVGSPLSLECTVEGTSNPNLYWYRQAAGRGLQLLFYSVGIGQISSEVPQNLSASRPQDRQFILSSKKLLLSDSGFYLCAWGSQGSGNTIYFGEGSWLTVV.

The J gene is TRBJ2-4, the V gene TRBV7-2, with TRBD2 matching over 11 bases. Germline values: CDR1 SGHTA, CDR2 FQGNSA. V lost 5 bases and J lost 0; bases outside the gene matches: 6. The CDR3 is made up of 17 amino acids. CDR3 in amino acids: CASSRGLAEIAKNIQYF. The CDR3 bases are TGTGCCAGCAGCCGGGGACTAGCGGAAATAGCCAAAAACATTCAGTACTTC.

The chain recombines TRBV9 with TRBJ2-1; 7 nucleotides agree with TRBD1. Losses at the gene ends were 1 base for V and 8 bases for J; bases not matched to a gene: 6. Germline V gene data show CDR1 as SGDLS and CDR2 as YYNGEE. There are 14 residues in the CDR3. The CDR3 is CASSVRGQEDEQFF. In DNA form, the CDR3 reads TGTGCCAGCAGCGTAAGGGGGCAGGAGGATGAGCAGTTCTTC.

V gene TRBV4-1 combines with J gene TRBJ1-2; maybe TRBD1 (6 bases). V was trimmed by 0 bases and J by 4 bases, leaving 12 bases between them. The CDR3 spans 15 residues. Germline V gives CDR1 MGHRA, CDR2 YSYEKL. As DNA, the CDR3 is TGCGCCAGCAGCCAAGATCCGGCAGGGGCCTATGGCTACACCTTC. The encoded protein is CASSQDPAGAYGYTF.

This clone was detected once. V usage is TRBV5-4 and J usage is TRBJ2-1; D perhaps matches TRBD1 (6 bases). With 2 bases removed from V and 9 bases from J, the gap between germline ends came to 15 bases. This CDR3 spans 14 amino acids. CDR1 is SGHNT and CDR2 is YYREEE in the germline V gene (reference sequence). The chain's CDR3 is CASSLQGGATEQFF. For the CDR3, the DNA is TGTGCCAGCAGCTTACAGGGCGGTGCAACTGAGCAGTTCTTC.

The CDR3 spells CASSFGGSDSTQYF. Written as DNA, the CDR3 is TGTGCCAGCAGCTTCGGTGGTAGCGACAGCACCCAGTACTTC. This rearrangement joins TRBV7-6 to TRBJ2-5, with D perhaps matching TRBD1 or TRBD2 (5 bases each). The CDR3 covers 14 residues. Germline CDR1 reads SGHVS; CDR2 reads FNYEAQ. Trimming removed 3 bases from V and 8 bases from J, with 16 bases in between. The whole variable domain, remainder taken from reference TRBV7-6 and TRBJ2-5, is GAGVSQSPRYKVTKRGQDVALRCDPISGHVSLYWYRQALGQGPEFLTYFNYEAQQDKSGLPNDRFSAERPEGSISTLTIQRTEQRDSAMYRCASSFGGSDSTQYFGPGTRLLVL.

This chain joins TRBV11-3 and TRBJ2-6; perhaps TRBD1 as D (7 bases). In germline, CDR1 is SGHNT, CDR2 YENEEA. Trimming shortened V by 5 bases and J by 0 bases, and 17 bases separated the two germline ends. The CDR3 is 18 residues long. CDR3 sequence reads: CASSPGGLVNSGANVLTF. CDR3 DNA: TGTGCCAGCAGCCCAGGGGGGCTAGTCAACTCTGGGGCCAACGTCCTGACTTTC.

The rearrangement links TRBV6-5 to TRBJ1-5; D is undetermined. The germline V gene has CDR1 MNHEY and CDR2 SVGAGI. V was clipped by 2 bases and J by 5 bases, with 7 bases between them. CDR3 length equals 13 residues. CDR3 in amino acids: CASSYGRDQPQHF. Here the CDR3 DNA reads TGTGCCAGCAGTTACGGCAGAGATCAGCCCCAGCATTTT.

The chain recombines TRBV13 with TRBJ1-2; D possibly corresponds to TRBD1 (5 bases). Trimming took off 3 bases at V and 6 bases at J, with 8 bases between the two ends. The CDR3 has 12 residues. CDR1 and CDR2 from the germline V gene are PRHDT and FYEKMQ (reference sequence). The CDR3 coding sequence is TGTGCCAGCAGCTTCCAGGGCAATGGCTACACCTTC. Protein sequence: CASSFQGNGYTF. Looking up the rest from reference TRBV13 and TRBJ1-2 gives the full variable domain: AAGVIQSPRHLIKEKRETATLKCYPIPRHDTVYWYQQGPGQDPQFLISFYEKMQSDKGSIPDRFSAQQFSDYHSELNMSSLELGDSALYFCASSFQGNGYTFGSGTRLTVV.

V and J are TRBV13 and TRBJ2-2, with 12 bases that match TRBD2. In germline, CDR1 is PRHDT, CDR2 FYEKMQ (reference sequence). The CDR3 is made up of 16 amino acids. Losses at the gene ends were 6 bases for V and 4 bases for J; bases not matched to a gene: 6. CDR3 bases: TGTGCCAGCAGACCGGGACTAGCGGGTACCACCGGGGAGCTGTTTTTT. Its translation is CASRPGLAGTTGELFF.

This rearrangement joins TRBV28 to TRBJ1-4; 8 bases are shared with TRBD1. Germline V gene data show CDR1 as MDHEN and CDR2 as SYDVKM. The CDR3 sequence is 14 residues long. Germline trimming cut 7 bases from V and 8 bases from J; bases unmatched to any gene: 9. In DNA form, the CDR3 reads TGTGCCAGCAACAATCAGGGGGCTGGGGAAAAACTGTTTTTT. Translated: CASNNQGAGEKLFF.

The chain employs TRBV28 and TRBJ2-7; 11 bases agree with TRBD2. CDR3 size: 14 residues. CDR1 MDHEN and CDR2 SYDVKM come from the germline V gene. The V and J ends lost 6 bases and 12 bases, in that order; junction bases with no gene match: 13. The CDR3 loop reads CASSQTSGSSSSYF. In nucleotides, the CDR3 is TGTGCCAGCAGCCAAACTAGCGGGAGTTCTTCCTCGTACTTC.